This entry is about one T cell receptor (beta chain). The table lists this clone with a count of one. Its recognized antigen is unknown. No quality values exist for individual bases; no much larger clone is one base distant. Healthy HIV-negative adults with no recently reported acute infections or vaccinations were included as donors. Every donor was a Caucasian adult residing in Nashville, Tennessee, USA. Magnetic negative selection was used to enrich CD4+ T cells, after which naive cells were positively selected on CD45RA and the negative fraction became the memory subset. Blood was obtained by leukapheresis, after which PBMCs were separated by Ficoll-Histopaque density gradient centrifugation and cryopreserved in liquid nitrogen vapor phase. Analytical flow cytometry was used to check the purity and quantity of every magnetically sorted T cell population. From each sorted fraction, genomic DNA was isolated and quantified by UV absorbance on a Nanodrop 2000c.

Using the deep immunoSEQ assay, TCR CDR3 regions were amplified from genomic DNA by multiplex PCR. Extracted genomic DNA from each cell subset was distributed evenly across all wells of several immunoSEQ 96-well plates, and each plate was treated as a replicate. Each replicate PCR for sorted subsets received approximately 200 ng genomic DNA, equal to some 32,000 T cell genomes. Purified libraries were quantified with a Qubit 3.0 fluorometer, sized on a Bioanalyzer 2100, and re-quantified with the KAPA Library Quantification kit. Each immunoSEQ 96-well plate was sequenced on its own single-read 150-cycle Illumina NextSeq 550 flow cell. From the authors' description of their analysis: Because the immunoSEQ output held only junctional sequences and lacked quality scores, the filtering could not match the filtering applied to full-length reads. To assign V/J genes and CDR3, sequences were annotated using PyIR, a Python wrapper for IgBLAST v1.9, with IMGT germline references. Any read was removed if the V/J assignment was weak (E-value above 1e-6), the CDR3 was missing, or the read contained stop codons, out-of-frame junctions, or ambiguous translated residues. V3J clonotypes were defined as sequences sharing the same inferred V gene, J gene, and CDR3 amino acid sequence. Percentage overlap between repertoires was computed as shared unique clonotypes divided by the size of the smaller repertoire. RTK rarefaction, the Chao1 estimator, and Recon v2.1 estimates of unobserved clonotypes were used to assess repertoire richness. OLGA was used to compute generation probabilities for all TCRbeta clonotypes that the gDNA method yielded from four donors. In its TCRdb copy, this immuneACCESS table keeps in-frame sequences only and misses some clones. Where compared with another copy, unresolved V genes explain less than half of these, and the others have no known cause. V, J and clone size were drawn from that table, and D and trimming were deduced from the DNA. The sample contains more than 550,000 clones, approximately 72% of them found a single time. Of the sample, approximately 1.8% falls within the top ten clones.

The record originates from a study of shared clonotypes between healthy human individuals (dated by TCRdb to the early 2020s). Broadly, across the study: The cohort comprised a couple of women and a few men aged 18 to 49 years. For each donor, three plates each were used for CD4 naive and CD4 memory, two plates were used for CD8 naive, and one plate was used for CD8 memory. The study deeply sequenced blood TCR repertoires of about 5 healthy adults to estimate repertoire size and the extent of clonotype sharing between individuals. Libraries were prepared and TCR repertoires were sequenced by different laboratories using diverse techniques, in order to increase sequencing depth and limit assay-specific biases. Per donor, leukapheresis produced somewhere between about 0.85 and 10 billion PBMCs. The study at large found these results: Sampling was restricted to blood, and TCR repertoires in tissues likely differ from the TCR repertoires found in blood. Larger estimated clonotype richness was generally found for naive subsets than for memory subsets. Incomplete sequencing was indicated by rarefaction of sorted-subset datasets, despite the large sequencing depth. The small number of donors limited the genetic and exposure-history diversity represented. Based on pairwise subsampling, the degree of clonotype sharing among donors was expected to be affected by sequencing depth. Higher generation probabilities were observed for clonotypes shared by all four sorted-subset donors than for non-shared clonotypes. Across a few donors, approximately 5% of naive CD4, approximately 4% of naive CD8, roughly 2.3% of memory CD4, and 0.4% of memory CD8 clonotypes were shared.

V is pared back by 4 bases and J by 5 bases, with 12 bases lying between the germline termini. Reading from cysteine to phenylalanine, the CDR3 counts 14 amino acids. Solely the CDR3 DNA is kept, with 42 bases framed from the first base. Looking up the germline V gene yields CDR1 SGDLS and CDR2 YYNGEE. The sequence was collected from a woman aged 25 to 39 in good health. Rearrangement joined TRBV9 to TRBJ2-2, and the D gene may be TRBD1, 6 bases matching. Specimen: memory CD4+ T cells sorted from blood. This specimen's cell subset or site label, per the study, means: CD45RA-negative fraction. DNA sequence: TGTGCCAGCAGCACGACAGGCGTGACCGGGGAGCTGTTTTTT. It codes for CASSTTGVTGELFF.